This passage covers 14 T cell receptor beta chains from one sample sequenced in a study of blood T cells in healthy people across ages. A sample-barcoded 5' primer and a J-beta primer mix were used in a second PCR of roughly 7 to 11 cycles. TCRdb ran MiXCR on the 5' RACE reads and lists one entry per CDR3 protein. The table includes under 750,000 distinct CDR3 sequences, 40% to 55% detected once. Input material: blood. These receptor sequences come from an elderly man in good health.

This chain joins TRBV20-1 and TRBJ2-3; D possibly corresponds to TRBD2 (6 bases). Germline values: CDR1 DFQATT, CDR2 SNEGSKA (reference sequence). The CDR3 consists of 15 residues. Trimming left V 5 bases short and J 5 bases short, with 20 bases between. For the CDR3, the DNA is TGCAGTGCTGATACCGGGAGCTACACGGGAGATACGCAGTATTTT. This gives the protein CSADTGSYTGDTQYF.

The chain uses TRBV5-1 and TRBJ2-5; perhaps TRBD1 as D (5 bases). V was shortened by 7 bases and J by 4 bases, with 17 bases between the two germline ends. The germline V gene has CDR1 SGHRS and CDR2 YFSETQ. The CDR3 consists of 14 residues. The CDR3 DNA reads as TGCGCCAGCGCCGACGTGGGGCGCGGAGAGACCCAGTACTTC. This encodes CASADVGRGETQYF.

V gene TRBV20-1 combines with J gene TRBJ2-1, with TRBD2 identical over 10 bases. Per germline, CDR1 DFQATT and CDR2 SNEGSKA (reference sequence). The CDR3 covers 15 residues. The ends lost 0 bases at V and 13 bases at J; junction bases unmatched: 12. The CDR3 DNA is TGCAGTGCTAGAGATCTAGCGGGGGAGAAAGAGACCCAGTTCTTC. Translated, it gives CSARDLAGEKETQFF.

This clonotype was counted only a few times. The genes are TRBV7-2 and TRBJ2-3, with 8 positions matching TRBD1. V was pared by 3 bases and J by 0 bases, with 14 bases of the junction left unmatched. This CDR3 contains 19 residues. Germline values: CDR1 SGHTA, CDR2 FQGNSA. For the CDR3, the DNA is TGTGCCAGCAGCTTCCAACTACCGGGACAGGAGGCAAGCACAGATACGCAGTATTTT. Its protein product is CASSFQLPGQEASTDTQYF.

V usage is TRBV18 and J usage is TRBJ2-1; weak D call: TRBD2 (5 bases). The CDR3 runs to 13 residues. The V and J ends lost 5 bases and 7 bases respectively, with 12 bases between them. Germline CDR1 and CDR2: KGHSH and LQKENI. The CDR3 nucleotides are TGTGCCAGCTCAGCAATACTAGGGAATGAGCAGTTCTTC. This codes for CASSAILGNEQFF.

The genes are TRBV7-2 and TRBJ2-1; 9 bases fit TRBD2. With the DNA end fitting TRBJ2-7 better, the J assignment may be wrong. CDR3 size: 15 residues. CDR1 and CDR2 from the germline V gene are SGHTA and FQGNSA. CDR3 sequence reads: CASSLSSGGHNEQYF. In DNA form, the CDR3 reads TGTGCCAGCAGCTTAAGTAGCGGGGGACACAATGAGCAGTACTTC.

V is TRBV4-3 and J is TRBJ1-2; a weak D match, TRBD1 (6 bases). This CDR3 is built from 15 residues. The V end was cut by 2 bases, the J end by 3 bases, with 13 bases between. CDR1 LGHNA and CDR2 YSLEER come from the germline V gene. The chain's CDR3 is CASSQSTGSDYGYTF. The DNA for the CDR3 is TGCGCCAGCAGCCAATCAACAGGGAGCGACTATGGCTACACCTTC.

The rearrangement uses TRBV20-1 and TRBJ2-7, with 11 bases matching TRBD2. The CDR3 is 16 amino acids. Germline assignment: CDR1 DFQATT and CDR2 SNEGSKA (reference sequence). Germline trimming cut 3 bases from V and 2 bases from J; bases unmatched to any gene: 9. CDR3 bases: TGCAGTGCTAGCCCAACCGGGACTAGCGGCACCTACGAGCAGTACTTC. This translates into CSASPTGTSGTYEQYF.

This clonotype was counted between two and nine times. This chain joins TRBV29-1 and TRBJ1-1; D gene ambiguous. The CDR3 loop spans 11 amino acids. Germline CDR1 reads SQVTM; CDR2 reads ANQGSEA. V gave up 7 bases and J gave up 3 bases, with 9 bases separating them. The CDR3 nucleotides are TGCAGCGATTACAGCTACACTGAAGCTTTCTTT. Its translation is CSDYSYTEAFF.

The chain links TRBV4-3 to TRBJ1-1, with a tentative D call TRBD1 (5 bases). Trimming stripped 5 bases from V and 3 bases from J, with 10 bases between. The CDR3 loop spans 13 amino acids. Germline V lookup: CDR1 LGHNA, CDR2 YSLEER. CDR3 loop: CASSDQGHTEAFF. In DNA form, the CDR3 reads TGCGCCAGCAGCGACCAGGGCCACACTGAAGCTTTCTTT.

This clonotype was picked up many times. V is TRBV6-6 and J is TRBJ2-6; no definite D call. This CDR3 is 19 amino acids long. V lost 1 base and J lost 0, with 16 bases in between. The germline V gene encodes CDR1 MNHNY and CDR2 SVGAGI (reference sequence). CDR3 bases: TGTGCCAGCAGTTACTTCCGGGTATCAAAGAGCTCTGGGGCCAACGTCCTGACTTTC. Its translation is CASSYFRVSKSSGANVLTF.

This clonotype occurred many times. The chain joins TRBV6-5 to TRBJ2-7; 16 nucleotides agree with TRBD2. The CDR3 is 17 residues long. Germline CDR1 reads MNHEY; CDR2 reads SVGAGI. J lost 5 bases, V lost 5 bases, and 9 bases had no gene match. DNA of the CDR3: TGTGCCAGCAGTCGAGGGACTAGCGGGGGGGCCTTGGACGAGCAGTACTTC. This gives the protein CASSRGTSGGALDEQYF.

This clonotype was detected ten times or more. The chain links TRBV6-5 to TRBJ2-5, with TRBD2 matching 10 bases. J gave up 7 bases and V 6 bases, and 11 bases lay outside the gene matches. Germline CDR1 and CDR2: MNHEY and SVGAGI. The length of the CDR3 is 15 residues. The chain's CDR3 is CASRIAGGGLGTQYF. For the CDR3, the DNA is TGTGCCAGCAGGATAGCGGGAGGAGGCTTGGGGACCCAGTACTTC.

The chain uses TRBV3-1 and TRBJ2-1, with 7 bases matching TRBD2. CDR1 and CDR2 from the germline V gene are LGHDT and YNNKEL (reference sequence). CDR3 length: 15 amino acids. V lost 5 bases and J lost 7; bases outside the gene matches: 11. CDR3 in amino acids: CASSVLGLVPNEQFF. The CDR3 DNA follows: TGTGCCAGCAGCGTTTTAGGACTAGTGCCTAATGAGCAGTTCTTC.